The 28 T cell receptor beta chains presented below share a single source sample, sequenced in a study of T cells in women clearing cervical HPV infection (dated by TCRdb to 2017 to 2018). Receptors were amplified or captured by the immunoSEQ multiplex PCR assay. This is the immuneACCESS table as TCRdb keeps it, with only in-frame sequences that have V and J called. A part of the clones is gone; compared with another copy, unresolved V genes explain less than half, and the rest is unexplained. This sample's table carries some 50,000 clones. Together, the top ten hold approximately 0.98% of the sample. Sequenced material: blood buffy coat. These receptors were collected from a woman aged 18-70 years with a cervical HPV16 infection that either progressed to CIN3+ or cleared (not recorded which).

CDR3 sequence reads: CSARGVGLNTQYF. The part of the CDR3 DNA that was read is TGCAGTGCTAGAGGTGTAGGACTCAATACG. V usage is TRBV20-1 and J usage is TRBJ2-3, with D tentatively TRBD2 (5 bases). The observed sequence ends 3 residues before the CDR3 terminus, with the missing tail filled in from the germline J gene. Germline V gene data show CDR1 as DFQATT and CDR2 as SNEGSKA (reference sequence). The length of the CDR3 is 13 residues. V was clipped by 1 base and J by 7 bases, with 12 bases between them.

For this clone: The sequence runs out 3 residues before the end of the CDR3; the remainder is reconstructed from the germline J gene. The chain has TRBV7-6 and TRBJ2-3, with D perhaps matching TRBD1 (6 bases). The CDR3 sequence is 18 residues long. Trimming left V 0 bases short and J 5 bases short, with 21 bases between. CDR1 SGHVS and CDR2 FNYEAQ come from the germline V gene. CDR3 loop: CASSLARPGGRVVDTQYF. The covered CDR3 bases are TGTGCCAGCAGCTTAGCGAGGCCTGGGGGCAGGGTAGTAGATACG.

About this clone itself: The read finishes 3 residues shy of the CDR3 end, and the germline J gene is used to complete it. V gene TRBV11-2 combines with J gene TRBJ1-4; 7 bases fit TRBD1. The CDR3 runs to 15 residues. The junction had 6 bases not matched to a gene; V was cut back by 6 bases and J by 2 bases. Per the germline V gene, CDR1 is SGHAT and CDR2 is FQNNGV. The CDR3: CASRRQGLTNEKLFF. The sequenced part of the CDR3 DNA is TGTGCCAGCAGGCGACAGGGTCTCACTAATGAAAAA.

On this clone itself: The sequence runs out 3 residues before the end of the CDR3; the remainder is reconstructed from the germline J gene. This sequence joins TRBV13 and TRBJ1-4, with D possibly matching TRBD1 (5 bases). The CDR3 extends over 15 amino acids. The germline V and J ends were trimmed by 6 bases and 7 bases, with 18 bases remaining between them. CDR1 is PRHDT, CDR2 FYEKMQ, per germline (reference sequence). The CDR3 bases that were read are TGTGCCAGCAGTCCCCGCGGGGGGTCTGGTGAAAAA. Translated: CASSPRGGSGEK. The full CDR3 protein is CASSPRGGSGEKLFF.

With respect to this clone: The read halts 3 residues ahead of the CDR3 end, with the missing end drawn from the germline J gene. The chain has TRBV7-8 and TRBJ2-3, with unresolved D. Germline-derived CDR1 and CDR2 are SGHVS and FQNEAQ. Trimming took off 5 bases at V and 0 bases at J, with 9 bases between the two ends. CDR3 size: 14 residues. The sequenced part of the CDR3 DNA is TGTGCCAGCAGCATGACACGTAGCACAGATACG. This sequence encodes CASSMTRSTDT. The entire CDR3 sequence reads CASSMTRSTDTQYF.

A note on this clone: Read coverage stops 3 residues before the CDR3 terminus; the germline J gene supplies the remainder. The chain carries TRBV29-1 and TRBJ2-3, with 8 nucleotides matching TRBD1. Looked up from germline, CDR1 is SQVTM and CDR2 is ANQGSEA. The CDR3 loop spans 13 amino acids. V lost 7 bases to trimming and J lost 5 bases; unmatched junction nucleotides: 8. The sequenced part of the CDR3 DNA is TGCAGCGGAGAGACAGGGGTTAGAGATACG. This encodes CSGETGVRDT. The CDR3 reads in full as CSGETGVRDTQYF.

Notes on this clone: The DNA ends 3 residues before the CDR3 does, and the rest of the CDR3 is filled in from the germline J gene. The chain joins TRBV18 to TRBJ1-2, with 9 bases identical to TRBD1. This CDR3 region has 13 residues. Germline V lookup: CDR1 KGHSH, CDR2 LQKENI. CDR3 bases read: TGTGCCAGCTCAGGGACAGGGTCCAACGAC. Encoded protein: CASSGTGSND. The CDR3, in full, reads CASSGTGSNDYTF.

The DNA read from the CDR3 is TGCGCCAGCAGTGAGATGGACAGGGGGCCGATTCAGCCC. It is translated as CASSEMDRGPIQP. The CDR3 reads in full as CASSEMDRGPIQPQHF. The V and J genes are TRBV10-1 and TRBJ1-5; 11 nucleotides line up with TRBD1. From the germline J gene comes the end of the CDR3, since the read stops 3 residues before it. Germline assignment: CDR1 WNHNN and CDR2 SYGVQD (reference sequence). V was pared by 2 bases and J by 6 bases, with 6 bases of the junction left unmatched. The CDR3 runs to 16 residues.

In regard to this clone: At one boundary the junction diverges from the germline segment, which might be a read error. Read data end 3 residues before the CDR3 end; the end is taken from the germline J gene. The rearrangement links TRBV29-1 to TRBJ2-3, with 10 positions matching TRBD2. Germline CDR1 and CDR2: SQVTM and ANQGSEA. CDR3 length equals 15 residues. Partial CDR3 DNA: TGCAGCGTTTTCCAACAGCGGGGGGGCCCAGAAACG. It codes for CSVFQQRGGPET. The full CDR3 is CSVFQQRGGPETQYF.

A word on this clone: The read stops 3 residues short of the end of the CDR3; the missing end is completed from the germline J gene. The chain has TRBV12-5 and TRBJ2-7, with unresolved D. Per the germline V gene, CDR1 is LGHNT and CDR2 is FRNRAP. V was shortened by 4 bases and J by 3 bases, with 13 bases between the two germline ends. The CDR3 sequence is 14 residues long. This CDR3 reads CASGSSQFGYEQYF. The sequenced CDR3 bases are TGTGCTAGTGGTTCCTCCCAATTCGGCTACGAG.

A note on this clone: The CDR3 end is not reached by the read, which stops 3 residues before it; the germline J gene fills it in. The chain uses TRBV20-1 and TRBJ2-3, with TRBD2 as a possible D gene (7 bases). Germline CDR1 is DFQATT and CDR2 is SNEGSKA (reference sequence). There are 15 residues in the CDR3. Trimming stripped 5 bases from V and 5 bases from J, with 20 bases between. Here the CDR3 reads CSALEGGRLKDTQYF. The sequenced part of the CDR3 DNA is TGCAGTGCTTTGGAGGGGGGGCGCCTCAAAGATACG.

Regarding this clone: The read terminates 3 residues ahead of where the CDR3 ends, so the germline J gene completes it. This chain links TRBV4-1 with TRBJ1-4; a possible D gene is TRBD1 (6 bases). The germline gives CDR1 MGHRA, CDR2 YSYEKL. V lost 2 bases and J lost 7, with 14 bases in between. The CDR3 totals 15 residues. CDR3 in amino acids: CASSQKQGVFEKLFF. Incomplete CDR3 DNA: TGCGCCAGCAGCCAAAAACAGGGTGTTTTTGAAAAA.

This CDR3 is CSARDPSRVFTDTQYF. Partial CDR3 DNA: TGCAGTGCTAGAGATCCCAGTAGGGTCTTCACAGATACG. The chain combines TRBV20-1 with TRBJ2-3; D gene uncertain. The read ends 3 residues early relative to the CDR3; the germline J gene fills the gap. Trimming removed 0 bases at V and 2 bases at J, with 15 bases between. Germline CDR1 is DFQATT and CDR2 is SNEGSKA (reference sequence). CDR3 length equals 16 residues.

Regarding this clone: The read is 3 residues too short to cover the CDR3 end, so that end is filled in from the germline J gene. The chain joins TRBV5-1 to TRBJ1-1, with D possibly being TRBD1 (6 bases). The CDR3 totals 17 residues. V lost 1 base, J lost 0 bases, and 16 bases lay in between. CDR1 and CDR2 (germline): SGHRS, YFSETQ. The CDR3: CASSLYGAGVLNTEAFF. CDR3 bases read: TGCGCCAGCAGCTTGTATGGGGCAGGGGTCTTGAACACTGAA.

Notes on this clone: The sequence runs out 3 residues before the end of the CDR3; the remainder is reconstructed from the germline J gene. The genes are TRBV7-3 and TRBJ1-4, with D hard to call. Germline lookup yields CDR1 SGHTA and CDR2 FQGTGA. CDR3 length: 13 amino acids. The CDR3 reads CASSWAENSPLFF. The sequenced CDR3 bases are TGTGCCAGCAGCTGGGCAGAGAATTCACCA.

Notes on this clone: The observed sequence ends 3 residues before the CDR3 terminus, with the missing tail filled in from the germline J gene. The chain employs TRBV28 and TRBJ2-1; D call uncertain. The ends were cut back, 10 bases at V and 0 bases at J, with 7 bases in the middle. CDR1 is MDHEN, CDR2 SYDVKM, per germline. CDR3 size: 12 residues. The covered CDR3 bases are TGTGCCACCCAAATCTCCTACAATGAG. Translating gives CATQISYNE. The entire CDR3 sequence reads CATQISYNEQFF.

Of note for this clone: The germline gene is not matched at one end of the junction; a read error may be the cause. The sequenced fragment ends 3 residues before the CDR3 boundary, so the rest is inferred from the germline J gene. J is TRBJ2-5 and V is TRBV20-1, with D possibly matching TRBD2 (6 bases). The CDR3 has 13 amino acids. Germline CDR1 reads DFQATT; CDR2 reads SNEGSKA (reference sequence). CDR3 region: CSARGTFKETQYF. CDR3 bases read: TGCAGTGCCAGAGGGACTTTCAAAGAGACC.

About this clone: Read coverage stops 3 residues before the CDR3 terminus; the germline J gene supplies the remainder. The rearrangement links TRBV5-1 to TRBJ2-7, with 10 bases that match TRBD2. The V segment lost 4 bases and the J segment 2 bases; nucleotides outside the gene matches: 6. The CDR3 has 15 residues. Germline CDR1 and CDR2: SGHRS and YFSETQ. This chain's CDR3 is CASSPRTSGTYEQYF. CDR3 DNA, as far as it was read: TGCGCCAGCAGCCCGAGGACTAGCGGTACCTACGAG.

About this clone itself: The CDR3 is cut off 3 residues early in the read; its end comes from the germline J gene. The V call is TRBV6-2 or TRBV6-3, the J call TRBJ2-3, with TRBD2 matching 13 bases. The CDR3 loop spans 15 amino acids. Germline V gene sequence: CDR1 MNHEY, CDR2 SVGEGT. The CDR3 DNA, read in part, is TGTGCCAGCAGTTACACTAGCGGGGGGGCCGAGACG. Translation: CASSYTSGGAET. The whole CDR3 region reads CASSYTSGGAETQYF.

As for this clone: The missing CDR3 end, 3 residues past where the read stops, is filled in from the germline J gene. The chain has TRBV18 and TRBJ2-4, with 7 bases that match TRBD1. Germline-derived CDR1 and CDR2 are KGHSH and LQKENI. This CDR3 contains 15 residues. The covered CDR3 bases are TGTGCCAGCTCACCACCAGCCGGGACAGATTATGGT. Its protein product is CASSPPAGTDYG. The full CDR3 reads CASSPPAGTDYGQYF. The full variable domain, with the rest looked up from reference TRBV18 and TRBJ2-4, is NAGVMQNPRHLVRRRGQEARLRCSPMKGHSHVYWYRQLPEEGLKFMVYLQKENIIDESGMPKERFSAEFPKEGPSILRIQQVVRGDSAAYFCASSPPAGTDYGQYFGAGTRLSVL.

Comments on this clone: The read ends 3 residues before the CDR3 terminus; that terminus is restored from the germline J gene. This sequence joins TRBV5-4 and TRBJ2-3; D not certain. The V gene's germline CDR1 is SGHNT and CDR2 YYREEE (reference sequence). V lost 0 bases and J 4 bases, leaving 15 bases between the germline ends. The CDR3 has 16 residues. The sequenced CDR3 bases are TGTGCCAGCAGCTTGGATCCGGCTAGAGGTCCAGATACG. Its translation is CASSLDPARGPDT. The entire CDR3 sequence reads CASSLDPARGPDTQYF.

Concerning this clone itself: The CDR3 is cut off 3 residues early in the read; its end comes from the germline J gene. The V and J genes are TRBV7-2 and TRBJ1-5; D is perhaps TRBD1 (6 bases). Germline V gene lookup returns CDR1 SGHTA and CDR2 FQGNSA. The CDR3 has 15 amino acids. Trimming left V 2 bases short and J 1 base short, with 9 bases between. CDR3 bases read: TGTGCCAGCAGCTTAAAGGGGGACAGCAATCAGCCC. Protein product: CASSLKGDSNQP. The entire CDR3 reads CASSLKGDSNQPQHF.

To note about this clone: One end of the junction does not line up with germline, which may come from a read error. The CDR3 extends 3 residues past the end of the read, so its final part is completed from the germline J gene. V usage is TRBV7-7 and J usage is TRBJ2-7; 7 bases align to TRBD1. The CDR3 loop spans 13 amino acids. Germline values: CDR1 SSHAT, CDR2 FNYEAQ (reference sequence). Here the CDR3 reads CASSQGQNYEQYF. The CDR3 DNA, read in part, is TGTGCTAGCAGCCAGGGACAGAACTACGAG.

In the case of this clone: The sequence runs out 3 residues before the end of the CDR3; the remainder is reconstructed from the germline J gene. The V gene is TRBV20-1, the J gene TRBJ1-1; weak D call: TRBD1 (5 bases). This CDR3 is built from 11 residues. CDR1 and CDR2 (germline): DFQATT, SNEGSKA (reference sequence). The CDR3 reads CSASNTGVAFF. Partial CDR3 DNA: TGCAGTGCTAGTAATACGGGGGTT.

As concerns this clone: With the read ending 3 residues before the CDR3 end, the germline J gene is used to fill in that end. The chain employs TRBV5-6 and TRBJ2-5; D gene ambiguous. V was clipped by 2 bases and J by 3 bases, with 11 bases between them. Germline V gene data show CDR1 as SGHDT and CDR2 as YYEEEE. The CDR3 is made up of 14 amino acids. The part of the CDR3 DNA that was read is TGTGCCAGCAGCTTCCCCCCGTCCGAAGAGACC. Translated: CASSFPPSEET. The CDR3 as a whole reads CASSFPPSEETQYF.

The covered CDR3 bases are TGTGCCAGCAGTGTACAGGGGACGGAGACC. It is translated as CASSVQGTET. The entire CDR3 protein is CASSVQGTETQYF. The V and J genes are TRBV2 and TRBJ2-5; TRBD1 matches at 7 bases. The read is 3 residues too short to cover the CDR3 end, so that end is filled in from the germline J gene. Germline CDR1 reads SNHLY; CDR2 reads FYNNEI. Trimming at V came to 4 bases and at J to 5 bases, leaving 4 bases not matched to a gene. The CDR3 sequence is 13 residues long.

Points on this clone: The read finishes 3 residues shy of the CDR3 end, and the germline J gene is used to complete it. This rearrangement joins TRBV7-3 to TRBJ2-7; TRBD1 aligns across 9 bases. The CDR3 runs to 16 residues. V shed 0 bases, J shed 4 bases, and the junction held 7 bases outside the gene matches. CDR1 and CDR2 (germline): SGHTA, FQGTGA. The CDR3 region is CASSLTGTGSRYEQYF. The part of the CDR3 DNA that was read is TGTGCCAGCAGCTTAACCGGGACAGGGAGTAGGTACGAG.

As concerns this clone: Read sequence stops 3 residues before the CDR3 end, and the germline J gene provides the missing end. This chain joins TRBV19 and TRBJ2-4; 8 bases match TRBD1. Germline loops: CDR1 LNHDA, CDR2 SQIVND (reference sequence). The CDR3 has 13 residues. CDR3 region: CASSGQGVTSQYF. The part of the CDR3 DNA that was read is TGTGCCAGTAGTGGACAGGGAGTAACGAGT.